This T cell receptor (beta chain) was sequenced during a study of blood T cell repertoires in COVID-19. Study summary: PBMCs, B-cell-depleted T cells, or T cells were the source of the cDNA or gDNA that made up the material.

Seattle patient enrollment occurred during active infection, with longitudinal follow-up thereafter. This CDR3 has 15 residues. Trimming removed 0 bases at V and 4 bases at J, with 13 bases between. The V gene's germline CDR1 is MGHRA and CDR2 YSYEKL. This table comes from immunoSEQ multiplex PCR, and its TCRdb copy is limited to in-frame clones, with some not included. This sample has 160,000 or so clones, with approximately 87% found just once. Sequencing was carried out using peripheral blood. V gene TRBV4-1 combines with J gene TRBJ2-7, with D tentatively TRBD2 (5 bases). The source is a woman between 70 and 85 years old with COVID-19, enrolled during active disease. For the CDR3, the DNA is TGCGCCAGCAGCCAAGACGGGTTTGAGGGATACGAGCAGTACTTC. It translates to CASSQDGFEGYEQYF.